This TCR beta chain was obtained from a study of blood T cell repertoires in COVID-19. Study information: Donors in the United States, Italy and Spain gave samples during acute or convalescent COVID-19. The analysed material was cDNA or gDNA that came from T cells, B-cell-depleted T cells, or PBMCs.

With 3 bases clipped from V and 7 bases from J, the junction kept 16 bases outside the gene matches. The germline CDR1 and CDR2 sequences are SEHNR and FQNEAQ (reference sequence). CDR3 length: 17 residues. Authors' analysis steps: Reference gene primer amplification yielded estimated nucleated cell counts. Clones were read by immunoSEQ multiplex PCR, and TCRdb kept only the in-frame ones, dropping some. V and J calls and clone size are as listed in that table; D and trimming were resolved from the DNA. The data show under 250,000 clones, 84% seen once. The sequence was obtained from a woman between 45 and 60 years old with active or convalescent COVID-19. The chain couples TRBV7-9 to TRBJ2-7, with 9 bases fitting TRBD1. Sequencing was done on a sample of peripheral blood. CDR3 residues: CASSFRDRDSRRWEQYF. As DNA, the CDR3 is TGTGCCAGCAGCTTCAGGGACAGGGATAGTCGGCGTTGGGAGCAGTACTTC.